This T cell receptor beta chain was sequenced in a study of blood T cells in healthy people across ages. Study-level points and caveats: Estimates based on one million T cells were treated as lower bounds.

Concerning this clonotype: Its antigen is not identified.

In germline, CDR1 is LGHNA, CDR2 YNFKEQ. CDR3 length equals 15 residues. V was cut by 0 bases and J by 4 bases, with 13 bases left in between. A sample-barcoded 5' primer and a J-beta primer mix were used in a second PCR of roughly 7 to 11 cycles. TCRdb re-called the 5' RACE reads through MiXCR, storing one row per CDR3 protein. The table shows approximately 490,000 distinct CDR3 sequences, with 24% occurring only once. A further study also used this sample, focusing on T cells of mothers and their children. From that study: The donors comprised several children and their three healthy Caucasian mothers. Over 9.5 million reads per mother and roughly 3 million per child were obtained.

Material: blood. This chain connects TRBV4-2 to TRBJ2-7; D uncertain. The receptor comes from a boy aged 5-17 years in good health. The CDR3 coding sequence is TGTGCCAGCAGCCAAGATATGTCGCCAATTTACGAGCAGTACTTC. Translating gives CASSQDMSPIYEQYF.